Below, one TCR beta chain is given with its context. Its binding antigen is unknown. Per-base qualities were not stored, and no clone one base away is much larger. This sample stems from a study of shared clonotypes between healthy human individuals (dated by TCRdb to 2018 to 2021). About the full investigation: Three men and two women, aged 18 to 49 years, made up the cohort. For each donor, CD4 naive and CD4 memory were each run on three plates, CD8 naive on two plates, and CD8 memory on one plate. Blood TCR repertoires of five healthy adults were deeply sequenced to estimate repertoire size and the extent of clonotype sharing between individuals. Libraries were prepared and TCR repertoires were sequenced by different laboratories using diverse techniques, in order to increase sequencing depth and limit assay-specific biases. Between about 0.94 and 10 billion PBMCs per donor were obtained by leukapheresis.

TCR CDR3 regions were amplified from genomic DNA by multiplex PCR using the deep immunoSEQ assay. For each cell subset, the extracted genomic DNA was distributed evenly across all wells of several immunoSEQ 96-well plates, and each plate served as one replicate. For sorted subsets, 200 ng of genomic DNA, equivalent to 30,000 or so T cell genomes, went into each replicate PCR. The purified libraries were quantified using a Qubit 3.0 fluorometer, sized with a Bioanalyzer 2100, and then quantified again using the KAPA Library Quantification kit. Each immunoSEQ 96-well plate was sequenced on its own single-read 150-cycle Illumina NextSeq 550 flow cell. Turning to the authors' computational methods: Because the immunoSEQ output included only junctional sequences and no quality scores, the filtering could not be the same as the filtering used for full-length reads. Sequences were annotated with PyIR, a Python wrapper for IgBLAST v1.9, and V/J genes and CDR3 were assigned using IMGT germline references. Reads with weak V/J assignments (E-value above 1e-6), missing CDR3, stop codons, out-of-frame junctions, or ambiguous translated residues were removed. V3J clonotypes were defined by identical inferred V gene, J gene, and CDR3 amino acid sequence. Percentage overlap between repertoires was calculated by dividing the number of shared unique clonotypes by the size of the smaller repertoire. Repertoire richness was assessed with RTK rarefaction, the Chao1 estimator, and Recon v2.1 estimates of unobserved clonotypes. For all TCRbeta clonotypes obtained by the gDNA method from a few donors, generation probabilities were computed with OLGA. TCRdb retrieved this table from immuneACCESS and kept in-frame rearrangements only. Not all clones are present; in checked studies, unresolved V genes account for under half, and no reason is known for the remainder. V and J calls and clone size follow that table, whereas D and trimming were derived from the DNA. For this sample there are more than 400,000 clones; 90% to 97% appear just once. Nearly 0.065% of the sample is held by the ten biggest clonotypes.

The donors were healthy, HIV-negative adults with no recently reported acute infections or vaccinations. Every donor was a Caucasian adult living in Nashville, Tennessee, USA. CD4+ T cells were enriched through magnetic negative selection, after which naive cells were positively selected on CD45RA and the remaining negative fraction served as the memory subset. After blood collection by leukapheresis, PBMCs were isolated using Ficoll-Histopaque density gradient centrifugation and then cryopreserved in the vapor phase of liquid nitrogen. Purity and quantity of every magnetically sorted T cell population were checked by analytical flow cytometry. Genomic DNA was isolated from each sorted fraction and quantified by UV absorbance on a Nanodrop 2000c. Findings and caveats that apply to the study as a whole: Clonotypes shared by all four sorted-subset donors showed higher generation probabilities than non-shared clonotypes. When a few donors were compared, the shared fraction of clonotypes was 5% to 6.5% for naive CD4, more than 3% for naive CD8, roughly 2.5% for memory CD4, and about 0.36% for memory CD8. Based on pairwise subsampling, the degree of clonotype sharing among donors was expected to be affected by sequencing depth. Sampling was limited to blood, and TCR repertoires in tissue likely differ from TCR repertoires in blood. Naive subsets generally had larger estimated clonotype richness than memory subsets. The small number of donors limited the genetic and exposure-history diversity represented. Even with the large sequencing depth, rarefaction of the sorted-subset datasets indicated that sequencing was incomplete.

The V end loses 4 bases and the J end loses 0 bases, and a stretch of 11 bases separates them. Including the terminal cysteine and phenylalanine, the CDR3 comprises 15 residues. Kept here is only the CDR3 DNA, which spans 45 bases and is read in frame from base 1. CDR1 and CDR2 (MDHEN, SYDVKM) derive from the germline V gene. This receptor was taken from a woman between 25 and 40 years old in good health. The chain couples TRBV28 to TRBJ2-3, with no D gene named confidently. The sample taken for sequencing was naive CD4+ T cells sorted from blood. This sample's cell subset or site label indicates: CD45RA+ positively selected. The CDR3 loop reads CASSSYGRSTDTQYF. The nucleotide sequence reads TGTGCCAGCAGTTCTTACGGGCGAAGCACAGATACGCAGTATTTT.